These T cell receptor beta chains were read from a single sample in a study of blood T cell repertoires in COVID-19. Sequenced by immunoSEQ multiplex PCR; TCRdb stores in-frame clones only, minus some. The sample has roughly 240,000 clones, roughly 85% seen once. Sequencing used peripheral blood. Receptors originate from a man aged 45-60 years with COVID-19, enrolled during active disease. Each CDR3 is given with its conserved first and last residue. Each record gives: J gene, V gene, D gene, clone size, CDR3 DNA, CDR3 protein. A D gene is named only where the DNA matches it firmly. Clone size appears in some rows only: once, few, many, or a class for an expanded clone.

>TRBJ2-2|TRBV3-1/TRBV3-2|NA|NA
TGTGCCAGCAGCCAAGGAGGATACACCGGGGAGCTGTTTTTT
CASSQGGYTGELFF
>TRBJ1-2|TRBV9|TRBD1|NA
TGTGCCAGCAGCCCTCGACAGGGTCCCTATGGCTACACCTTC
CASSPRQGPYGYTF
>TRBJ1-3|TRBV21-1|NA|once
TGTGCCAGCAGCAAAACGGACAGATCTGGAAACACCATATATTTT
CASSKTDRSGNTIYF
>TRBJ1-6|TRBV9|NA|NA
TGTGCCAGCAGTCCGAGGGGGACAAGCAATTCACCCCTCCACTTT
CASSPRGTSNSPLHF
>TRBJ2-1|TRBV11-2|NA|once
TGTGCCAGCAGCTTAGCAGGGGTCAGCTCCTACAATGAGCAGTTCTTC
CASSLAGVSSYNEQFF
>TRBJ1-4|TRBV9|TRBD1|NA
TGTGCCAGCAGCGTCCGGACAGGGAGTTCGGAAAAACTGTTTTTT
CASSVRTGSSEKLFF
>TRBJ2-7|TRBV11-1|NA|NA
TGTGCCAGCAGCTTGGAGGGTGCCGAGCAGTACTTC
CASSLEGAEQYF
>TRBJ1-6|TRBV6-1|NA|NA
TGTGCCAGCAGTGAATTAAAGGGAGGCTCCTATAATTCACCCCTCCACTTT
CASSELKGGSYNSPLHF
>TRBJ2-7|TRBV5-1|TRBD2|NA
TGCGCCAGCAGCTTTGGACTAGCGGGGACCTACGAGCAGTACTTC
CASSFGLAGTYEQYF
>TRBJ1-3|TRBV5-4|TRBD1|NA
TGTGCCAGCAGCTTGGGGGGACAGGGCAGGAACACCATATATTTT
CASSLGGQGRNTIYF
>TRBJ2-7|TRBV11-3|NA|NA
TGTGCCAGCAGCTTAGGAGCCAGGGACGAGCAGTACTTC
CASSLGARDEQYF
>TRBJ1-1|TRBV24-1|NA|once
TGTGCCACCAGGGGCAGGGATGGGACTGAAGCTTTCTTT
CATRGRDGTEAFF
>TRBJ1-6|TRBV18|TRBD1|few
TGTGCCAGCTCCCCAGGACAGGATGGTTCACCCCTCCACTTT
CASSPGQDGSPLHF
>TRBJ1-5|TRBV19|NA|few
TGTGCCAGTAGTACGGAGGGGTATAGCAATCAGCCCCAGCATTTT
CASSTEGYSNQPQHF
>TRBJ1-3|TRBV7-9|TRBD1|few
TGTGCCAGCAGCAAGGGGGGGACAGGAGGAAACACCATATATTTT
CASSKGGTGGNTIYF
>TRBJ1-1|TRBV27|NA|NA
TGTGCCAGCAGTTTGTGGGGGGGGACGAACACTGAAGCTTTCTTT
CASSLWGGTNTEAFF
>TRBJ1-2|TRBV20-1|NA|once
TGCAGTGCTAGTGGCCGTACGTGGCTTCGGGTTGGCTACACCTTC
CSASGRTWLRVGYTF
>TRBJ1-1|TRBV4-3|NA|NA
TGCGCCAGCAGCCAAGACAGGGTGGGCGAAGCTTTCTTT
CASSQDRVGEAFF
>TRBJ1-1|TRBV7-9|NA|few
TGTGCCAGCAGTTTAAATCGGGGGGGCACTGAAGCTTTCTTT
CASSLNRGGTEAFF
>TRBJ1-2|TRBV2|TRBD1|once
TGTGCCAGCAGATCCGGGACAGGGTATTATGGCTACACCTTC
CASRSGTGYYGYTF
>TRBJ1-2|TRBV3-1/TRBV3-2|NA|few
TGTGCCAGCAGCCTTGGGCCAGAAGGAGGCTACACCTTC
CASSLGPEGGYTF
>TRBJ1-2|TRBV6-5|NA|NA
TGTGCCAGCAGCCGAGCCGGGACACCGAGGGGCTACACCTTC
CASSRAGTPRGYTF
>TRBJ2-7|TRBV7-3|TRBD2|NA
TGTGCCAGCAGCTACGCTAGCGGGGGTTACGAGCAGTACTTC
CASSYASGGYEQYF
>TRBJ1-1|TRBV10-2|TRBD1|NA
TGCGCCAGCAGGGACGGGACAGGGAAGATCTTT
CASRDGTGKIF
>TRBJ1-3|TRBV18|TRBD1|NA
TGTGCCAGCTCACCAGGACAGGCTGGGACTGGAAACACCATATATTTT
CASSPGQAGTGNTIYF
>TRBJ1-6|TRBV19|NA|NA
TGTGCCAGTAGTCCTTTGAATTCACCCCTCCACTTT
CASSPLNSPLHF
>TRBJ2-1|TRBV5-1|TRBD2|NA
TGCGCCAGCAGCTTGGGTAGCGGGGGCGGCAATGAGCAGTTCTTC
CASSLGSGGGNEQFF
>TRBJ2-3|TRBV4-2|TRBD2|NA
TGTGCCAGCAGCCGGCGGGGGGGCTCAGATACGCAGTATTTT
CASSRRGGSDTQYF
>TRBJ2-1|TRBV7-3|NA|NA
TGTGCCAGCAGATCTATAGGGGATGATAGTGAGCAGTTCTTC
CASRSIGDDSEQFF
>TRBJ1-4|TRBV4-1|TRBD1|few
TGCGCCAGCAGCCAATGGAGGGGGCGCGTTAATGAAAAACTGTTTTTT
CASSQWRGRVNEKLFF
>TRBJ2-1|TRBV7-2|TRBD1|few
TGTGCCAGCAGCTTAGGAAGGGGGCCTAACAATGAGCAGTTCTTC
CASSLGRGPNNEQFF
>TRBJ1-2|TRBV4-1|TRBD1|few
TGCGCCAGCAGCCAGGGACAGGAGTATGGCTACACCTTC
CASSQGQEYGYTF
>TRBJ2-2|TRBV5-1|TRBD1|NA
TGCGCCAGCAGCTTTACCCTTGGGACAGGGGAGAGCGGGGAGCTGTTTTTT
CASSFTLGTGESGELFF
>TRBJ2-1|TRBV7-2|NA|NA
TGTGCCAGCAGCTACCACGGACTCCACAATGAGCAGTTCTTC
CASSYHGLHNEQFF
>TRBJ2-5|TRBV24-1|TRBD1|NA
TGTGCCACCAGTGACCCTAGGGACAGGGTTCAAGAGACCCAGTACTTC
CATSDPRDRVQETQYF
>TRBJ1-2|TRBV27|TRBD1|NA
TGTGCCAGCAGTTTCTCCGGGACAGGGGGTGGCTACACCTTC
CASSFSGTGGGYTF
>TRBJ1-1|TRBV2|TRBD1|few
TGTGCCAGCAGGCTTGACAGGGTCGGCACTGAAGCTTTCTTT
CASRLDRVGTEAFF
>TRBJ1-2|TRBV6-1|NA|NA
TGTGCCAGCAGTGAATTTATATCTACCTATGGCTACACCTTC
CASSEFISTYGYTF
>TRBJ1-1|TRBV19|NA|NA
TGTGCCAGTAGTCCGGTAGAGGGCACTGAAGCTTTCTTT
CASSPVEGTEAFF
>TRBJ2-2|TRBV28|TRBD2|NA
TGTGCCAGCAGTAAGGGACTAGCGGGGGGACTAGCGAACACCGGGGAGCTGTTTTTT
CASSKGLAGGLANTGELFF
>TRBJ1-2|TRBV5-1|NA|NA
TGCGCCAGCAGCTTGGGTGGGGCCTTTAACTATGGCTACACCTTC
CASSLGGAFNYGYTF
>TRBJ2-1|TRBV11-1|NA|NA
TGTGCCAGCAGCGCAAATGTAAAGTTCGGTGAGCAGTTCTTC
CASSANVKFGEQFF
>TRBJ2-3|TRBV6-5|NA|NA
TGTGCCAGCAGCCGAATACAAACGTTAACAGATACGCAGTATTTT
CASSRIQTLTDTQYF
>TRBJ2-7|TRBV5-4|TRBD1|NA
TGTGCCAGCAGCTCCTGGACAGGGGGAGAGCAGTACTTC
CASSSWTGGEQYF
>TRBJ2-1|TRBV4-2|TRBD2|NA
TGTGCCAGCAGCCAAGATAGTGGCGGGGGGGTATACAATGAGCAGTTCTTC
CASSQDSGGGVYNEQFF
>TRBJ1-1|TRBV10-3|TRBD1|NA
TGTGCCATCAGTGAGTCCCTTGGGACAGGGGGCGACACTGAAGCTTTCTTT
CAISESLGTGGDTEAFF
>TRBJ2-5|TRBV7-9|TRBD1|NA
TGTGCCAGCAGCCAACAGGGGACCCAAGAGACCCAGTACTTC
CASSQQGTQETQYF
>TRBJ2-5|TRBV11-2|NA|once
TGTGCCAGCAGCTTAGTGTGGGGGCCGGTAAAAGAGACCCAGTACTTC
CASSLVWGPVKETQYF
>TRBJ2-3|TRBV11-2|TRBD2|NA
TGTGCCAGCAGCTTATGGCTCCTAGCGGGGTTAAGCACAGATACGCAGTATTTT
CASSLWLLAGLSTDTQYF
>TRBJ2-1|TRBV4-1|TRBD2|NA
TGCGCCAGCAGCCAAGGCTCCGGACTAGCGGGGGCCGTCAATGAGCAGTTCTTC
CASSQGSGLAGAVNEQFF
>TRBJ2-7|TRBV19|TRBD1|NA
TGTGCCAGTAGTGCCCCGGGACAGGGGTTCTACGAGCAGTACTTC
CASSAPGQGFYEQYF
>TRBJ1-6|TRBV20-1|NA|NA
TGCAGTGCTAGTCAGGAAGGGGTTTATAATTCACCCCTCCACTTT
CSASQEGVYNSPLHF
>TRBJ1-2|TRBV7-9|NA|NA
TGTGCCAGCAGCACCGCGCAGGTACAGTTGGGCTACACCTTC
CASSTAQVQLGYTF
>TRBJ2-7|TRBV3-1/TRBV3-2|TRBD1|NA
TGTGCCAGCGGCCACGACAGGGGCGATCAGTACTTC
CASGHDRGDQYF